This T cell receptor beta chain comes out of a study of blood T cell repertoires in COVID-19 (TCRdb year 2020). Background on the whole study: Samples covering the acute and convalescent phases of COVID-19 were provided by collaborators in the United States, Italy and Spain. Where available, HLA class I and class II types were obtained from metadata supplied by the sample provider rather than from assay-based typing. Samples were obtained from the ongoing ImmuneRACE study (first 160 participants) and from over 1,000 subjects provided by 6 global collaborators. The repertoires were released in a freely available public database meant as a resource for research on the immune response to SARS-CoV-2. The sample metadata nearly always contained a de-identified subject ID, COVID-19 status, age in years and sex. Subjects who had been exposed to COVID-19, were actively infected with it, or had recovered from it provided the deeply sampled blood TCRbeta repertoires that made up the dataset. The material from the prospective study consisted of cDNA or gDNA derived from T cells, B-cell-depleted T cells, or PBMCs. Paper-wide results and their limitations: Clinical and demographic metadata were provided uncurated, with the amount varying by source and participant.

The germline V end is reduced by 5 bases and the J end by 8 bases; junction bases left unmatched: 7. In the germline V gene, CDR1 corresponds to SGDLS and CDR2 to YYNGEE. The CDR3, from cysteine to phenylalanine, totals 14 residues. Only CDR3 DNA is held: 42 bases, read in frame from base 1. In the prospective study, participants were roughly 18 to 89 years old, resided in 25 or so geographic areas of the United States, and were enrolled through a virtual design. In the prospective study, participants were assigned to cohorts based on the clinical history participants reported in a screening survey and a study questionnaire. Recovered participants in ImmuneRACE Cohort 3 were defined as having two consecutive negative NP/OP PCR tests, clearance from a healthcare professional, or resolution of symptoms. Each participant in the prospective study had whole blood, serum and a nasopharyngeal or oropharyngeal swab collected by mobile phlebotomists. Additional blood draws and questionnaires over an approximately 2-month period could optionally be provided by prospective study participants. Before DNA extraction, blood samples from the prospective study were shipped at room temperature or frozen.

The immunoSEQ Assay, a bias-controlled multiplex PCR, was used to amplify TCRbeta CDR3 regions from genomic DNA. Concerning the study's data processing: Nucleated cell counts per sample were estimated from amplification of reference gene primers within the assay. Sequence reads were collapsed and filtered to measure the absolute abundance of every unique TCRbeta CDR3 rearrangement. For each sample, productive Simpson clonality was calculated as the square root of Simpson's diversity index across productive rearrangements. The immuneACCESS repertoire file appears here via TCRdb, limited to in-frame rearrangements. These files lack a portion of the clones; in checked studies, under half of the deficit traces to unresolved V genes, and the cause of the others is not known. V and J calls and clone size come straight from that table; D and trimming were deduced from the DNA. The sample table contains about 220,000 clones; only one count was recorded for approximately 80% of them. The leading ten clones occupy about 15% of the sample.

A word on this clone: Which antigen it targets is not known. Within one base of it there is no much larger clone, and no base qualities were kept.

This receptor was obtained from a man between 40 and 49 years old who had recovered from COVID-19. The chain uses TRBV9 and TRBJ1-2; 12 bases in between match TRBD1. The material sequenced was PBMCs or T cells enriched from blood (not recorded which). The DNA sequence is given as TGTGCCAGCAGGGGCCGGGACAGGGGGCACGGCTACACCTTC. The resulting protein is CASRGRDRGHGYTF.